The rows below give T cell receptor beta chains drawn from one sample of a study of T cell responses to AZD1222 COVID-19 vaccine. Repertoires were generated with immunoSEQ multiplex PCR, while TCRdb's copy carries only in-frame clones and drops some. The table lists approximately 210,000 clones, 90% to 95% of them singletons. Specimen: peripheral blood, collected 28 days after the second dose of the MenACWY control vaccine. These receptors all stem from an adult who received the MenACWY meningococcal vaccine as a control. The CDR3 runs from the conserved cysteine through the conserved F or W. D genes are given only for firm matches. Only some rows state a clone size, as once, few, many or a class for expanded clones.

V gene: TRBV3-1/TRBV3-2
J gene: TRBJ1-6
D gene: NA
clone size: NA
CDR3 DNA: TGTGCCAGCAGCGCTGGAGGGGGGAATTCACCCCTCCACTTT
CDR3 protein: CASSAGGGNSPLHF

V gene: TRBV30
J gene: TRBJ1-2
D gene: NA
clone size: once
CDR3 DNA: TGTGCCTGGAGTGTACTGGGTGCTGGCTACACCTTC
CDR3 protein: CAWSVLGAGYTF

V gene: TRBV7-8
J gene: TRBJ2-7
D gene: NA
clone size: NA
CDR3 DNA: TGTGCCAGCAGCCTCACCCGTGTGGCCCCTTACGAGCAGTACTTC
CDR3 protein: CASSLTRVAPYEQYF

V gene: TRBV30
J gene: TRBJ1-5
D gene: NA
clone size: once
CDR3 DNA: TGTGCCTGGAGTCCAGGGATTCATAGCAATCAGCCCCAGCATTTT
CDR3 protein: CAWSPGIHSNQPQHF

V gene: TRBV11-2
J gene: TRBJ2-2
D gene: TRBD2
clone size: NA
CDR3 DNA: TGTGCCAGCAGCTTAGGGCTCCTTCCGACTAGCGGGTTAACCGGGGAGCTGTTTTTT
CDR3 protein: CASSLGLLPTSGLTGELFF

V gene: TRBV27
J gene: TRBJ1-5
D gene: NA
clone size: NA
CDR3 DNA: TGTGCCAGTGGCTGGGTTGGCAATCAGCCCCAGCATTTT
CDR3 protein: CASGWVGNQPQHF

V gene: TRBV24-1
J gene: TRBJ2-3
D gene: TRBD2
clone size: NA
CDR3 DNA: TGTGCCACCAGTGATTCTAGCGGGAGTGCAGATACGCAGTATTTT
CDR3 protein: CATSDSSGSADTQYF

V gene: TRBV27
J gene: TRBJ2-3
D gene: NA
clone size: NA
CDR3 DNA: TGTGCCAGCAGTTCCTGGACAATCACAGATACGCAGTATTTT
CDR3 protein: CASSSWTITDTQYF

V gene: TRBV6-5
J gene: TRBJ2-7
D gene: NA
clone size: NA
CDR3 DNA: TGTGCCAGCAGCCAGACGTTTCACGGGTACGAGCAGTACTTC
CDR3 protein: CASSQTFHGYEQYF

V gene: TRBV19
J gene: TRBJ1-2
D gene: NA
clone size: NA
CDR3 DNA: TGTGCCACTCAGACGGGGGCCTCTAACTATGGCTACACCTTC
CDR3 protein: CATQTGASNYGYTF

V gene: TRBV5-1
J gene: TRBJ2-2
D gene: TRBD1
clone size: once
CDR3 DNA: TGCGCCAGCAGCCTACAGGGGGCCCAAACCGGGGAGCTGTTTTTT
CDR3 protein: CASSLQGAQTGELFF

V gene: TRBV7-2
J gene: TRBJ2-7
D gene: NA
clone size: NA
CDR3 DNA: TGTGCCAGCAGCCCTTCGTTAAGAGGGCCGAGCGGAGCCTACGAGCAGTACTTC
CDR3 protein: CASSPSLRGPSGAYEQYF

V gene: TRBV7-3
J gene: TRBJ2-1
D gene: TRBD2
clone size: NA
CDR3 DNA: TGTGCCAGCAGCCCCTCCGGGACTAGGGCTGGTAATGAGCAGTTCTTC
CDR3 protein: CASSPSGTRAGNEQFF

V gene: TRBV9
J gene: TRBJ2-1
D gene: NA
clone size: NA
CDR3 DNA: TGTGCCAGCAGCGACACAGGTGAAGTTACCTACAATGAGCAGTTCTTC
CDR3 protein: CASSDTGEVTYNEQFF

V gene: TRBV5-1
J gene: TRBJ1-6
D gene: NA
clone size: NA
CDR3 DNA: TGCGCCAGCAGCTTGAGGGACGGAAATTCACCCCTCCACTTT
CDR3 protein: CASSLRDGNSPLHF

V gene: TRBV5-8
J gene: TRBJ2-7
D gene: NA
clone size: NA
CDR3 DNA: TGTGCCAGCTGGGGCCTCAACGAGCAGTACTTC
CDR3 protein: CASWGLNEQYF

V gene: TRBV2
J gene: TRBJ2-3
D gene: NA
clone size: NA
CDR3 DNA: TGTGCCAGCATGAACGGAGACAGAACTAGCACAGATACGCAGTATTTT
CDR3 protein: CASMNGDRTSTDTQYF

V gene: TRBV3-1/TRBV3-2
J gene: TRBJ2-7
D gene: NA
clone size: NA
CDR3 DNA: TGTGCCAGCAGCCAACGCACAGGGTACGAGCAGTACTTC
CDR3 protein: CASSQRTGYEQYF

V gene: TRBV5-5
J gene: TRBJ2-7
D gene: NA
clone size: NA
CDR3 DNA: TGTGCCAGCAGCTTTGGATCTCGGACTGACAACTCCTACGAGCAGTACTTC
CDR3 protein: CASSFGSRTDNSYEQYF

V gene: TRBV12-3/TRBV12-4
J gene: TRBJ2-7
D gene: NA
clone size: NA
CDR3 DNA: TGTGCCAGCAGCCTCGGGGCCCTTCTCGAGCAGTACTTC
CDR3 protein: CASSLGALLEQYF

V gene: TRBV11-2
J gene: TRBJ2-3
D gene: NA
clone size: NA
CDR3 DNA: TGTGCCAGCAGCTTAGCTGGGCCTAGCACAGATACGCAGTATTTT
CDR3 protein: CASSLAGPSTDTQYF

V gene: TRBV28
J gene: TRBJ1-5
D gene: NA
clone size: once
CDR3 DNA: TGTGCCAGCAGTTCCCCTTTTGGACAACTCAATCAGCCCCAGCATTTT
CDR3 protein: CASSSPFGQLNQPQHF

V gene: TRBV29-1
J gene: TRBJ2-7
D gene: NA
clone size: NA
CDR3 DNA: TGCAGCGTTGGATACGGCTACGAGCAGTACTTC
CDR3 protein: CSVGYGYEQYF

V gene: TRBV3-1/TRBV3-2
J gene: TRBJ1-6
D gene: NA
clone size: NA
CDR3 DNA: TGTGCCAGCAGCCAGTTGGACGGAGCACCCCTCCACTTT
CDR3 protein: CASSQLDGAPLHF

V gene: TRBV11-3
J gene: TRBJ2-3
D gene: NA
clone size: NA
CDR3 DNA: TGTGCCAGCAGCGAGGGATCCACAGATACGCAGTATTTT
CDR3 protein: CASSEGSTDTQYF

V gene: TRBV18
J gene: TRBJ1-2
D gene: TRBD1
clone size: NA
CDR3 DNA: TGTGCCAGCTCACCACGAAGCAGGGGGAACTCTAACTATGGCTACACCTTC
CDR3 protein: CASSPRSRGNSNYGYTF

V gene: TRBV5-6
J gene: TRBJ1-2
D gene: NA
clone size: NA
CDR3 DNA: TGTGCCAGCAGCTTGTCGTTGGGCAGTCGTGGCTACACCTTC
CDR3 protein: CASSLSLGSRGYTF

V gene: TRBV4-3
J gene: TRBJ1-3
D gene: NA
clone size: NA
CDR3 DNA: TGCGCCAGCAGCCACCTTCCCGAGAGCTCTGGAAACACCATATATTTT
CDR3 protein: CASSHLPESSGNTIYF

V gene: TRBV3-1/TRBV3-2
J gene: TRBJ2-5
D gene: NA
clone size: NA
CDR3 DNA: TGTGCCAGCAGCCAAGATGCTAGCTCCCTCGTGACCCAGTACTTC
CDR3 protein: CASSQDASSLVTQYF

V gene: TRBV7-9
J gene: TRBJ2-6
D gene: NA
clone size: NA
CDR3 DNA: TGTGCCAGCAGCCATCCCCAAGGGTCTGGGGCCAACGTCCTGACTTTC
CDR3 protein: CASSHPQGSGANVLTF

V gene: TRBV4-2
J gene: TRBJ2-1
D gene: NA
clone size: NA
CDR3 DNA: TGTGCCAGCAGCCCCAAGGTCGGCGCGTCGGGCGAGCAGTTCTTC
CDR3 protein: CASSPKVGASGEQFF

V gene: TRBV18
J gene: TRBJ1-1
D gene: TRBD1
clone size: NA
CDR3 DNA: TGTGCCAGCTCACCCAGACAGGGGGAGGCTTTCTTT
CDR3 protein: CASSPRQGEAFF

V gene: TRBV9
J gene: TRBJ2-3
D gene: TRBD2
clone size: NA
CDR3 DNA: TGTGCCAGCAGCACCCGACTAGCGGGGGATACGCAGTATTTT
CDR3 protein: CASSTRLAGDTQYF

V gene: TRBV2
J gene: TRBJ2-7
D gene: NA
clone size: once
CDR3 DNA: TGTGCCAGCAGTGGGCCAGGGAAAGGGGCTCTGCACGAGCAGTACTTC
CDR3 protein: CASSGPGKGALHEQYF

V gene: TRBV7-9
J gene: TRBJ1-4
D gene: NA
clone size: NA
CDR3 DNA: TGTGCCAGCAGCCAACGTGCTAATGAAAAACTGTTTTTT
CDR3 protein: CASSQRANEKLFF

V gene: TRBV2
J gene: TRBJ2-1
D gene: TRBD2
clone size: NA
CDR3 DNA: TGTGCCAGCAAGTTTTTGACTAGCGGGGGGGCTGAGCAGTTCTTC
CDR3 protein: CASKFLTSGGAEQFF

V gene: TRBV5-8
J gene: TRBJ2-7
D gene: NA
clone size: few
CDR3 DNA: TGTGCCAGCAGTTTTACCCGACCGGGACACCGAGTCCTAACCTACGAGCAGTACTTC
CDR3 protein: CASSFTRPGHRVLTYEQYF

V gene: TRBV19
J gene: TRBJ1-1
D gene: NA
clone size: NA
CDR3 DNA: TGTGCCAGTAGTATAGGGGCAGTGAACACTGAAGCTTTCTTT
CDR3 protein: CASSIGAVNTEAFF

V gene: TRBV7-2
J gene: TRBJ2-3
D gene: TRBD2
clone size: NA
CDR3 DNA: TGTGCCACTCAAAAAGCGGGGGCCCGCACAGATACGCAGTATTTT
CDR3 protein: CATQKAGARTDTQYF

V gene: TRBV7-8
J gene: TRBJ1-2
D gene: NA
clone size: NA
CDR3 DNA: TGTGCCAGCAGCTTAGCTACAGGTTTGACGCTTGGCTACACCTTC
CDR3 protein: CASSLATGLTLGYTF

V gene: TRBV10-3
J gene: TRBJ1-1
D gene: NA
clone size: NA
CDR3 DNA: TGTGCCATCAGTGAATCGAGGGTCTCTGAAGCTTTCTTT
CDR3 protein: CAISESRVSEAFF

V gene: TRBV7-2
J gene: TRBJ2-7
D gene: TRBD1
clone size: NA
CDR3 DNA: TGTGCCAGCAGCCCATTAGGTCCGGGACAGGGCCGTGGCGAGCAGTACTTC
CDR3 protein: CASSPLGPGQGRGEQYF

V gene: TRBV18
J gene: TRBJ1-4
D gene: NA
clone size: NA
CDR3 DNA: TGTGCCAGCTCACAGGGGTATGGCAATGAAAAACTGTTTTTT
CDR3 protein: CASSQGYGNEKLFF

V gene: TRBV7-9
J gene: TRBJ1-2
D gene: NA
clone size: few
CDR3 DNA: TGTGCCAGCAGCTTAGCGGGCAGGGGCTATGGCTACACCTTC
CDR3 protein: CASSLAGRGYGYTF

V gene: TRBV6-5
J gene: TRBJ2-7
D gene: NA
clone size: NA
CDR3 DNA: TGTGCCAGCAGAGCCGGGACATCAGTAGGCGAGCAGTACTTC
CDR3 protein: CASRAGTSVGEQYF

V gene: TRBV10-2
J gene: TRBJ2-7
D gene: NA
clone size: NA
CDR3 DNA: TGCGCCAGCAGTGAGGGGGGCTCGTACGAGCAGTACTTC
CDR3 protein: CASSEGGSYEQYF